This T cell receptor beta chain was captured by sequencing in a study of cytomegalovirus exposure and HLA in healthy donors. It was healthy bone marrow donors who served as donors. At the time of sampling, donors were nominally healthy, though unrecorded immune exposures were likely. Overall study results and limits: For most TCR sequences rarity was the rule, although some public TCRs occurred in many donors.

Of note for this clone: Its antigen is still unknown.

The PCR contained 60 Vbeta and 13 Jbeta primers. Profiled with immunoSEQ multiplex PCR; TCRdb holds only in-frame clones, not every one. This sample's clone table lists over 100,000 clones. CDR1 and CDR2 from the germline V gene are SNHLY and FYNNEI. The CDR3 loop spans 12 amino acids. With 3 bases removed from V and 9 bases from J, the gap between germline ends came to 9 bases. The genes are TRBV2 and TRBJ2-1; D unclear. Sequenced material: PBMCs. This clonotype was obtained from a man in his forties in good health and CMV-seropositive. The CDR3 DNA reads as TGTGCCAGCAGTGATGGAGTGACTGAGCAGTTCTTC. Protein: CASSDGVTEQFF.